This T cell receptor beta chain is drawn from a study of identical twins. With 9 bases removed from V and 0 bases from J, the gap between germline ends came to 11 bases. Germline assignment: CDR1 SGHTA and CDR2 FQGNSA. The CDR3 totals 14 residues. TCRdb processed the 5' RACE reads anew with MiXCR; each CDR3 protein has one entry. The table records fewer than 500,000 distinct CDR3 sequences, about 24% of them present only once. The same sample was also studied in work on T cells expressing NK-cell markers. That report adds: Beta-chain profiling covered CD3+CD56+NKG2C+, CD3+CD56+NKG2C- and CD3+CD56-NKG2C+ sorted subsets.

V and J are TRBV7-2 and TRBJ2-2; either TRBD1 or TRBD2 may supply D (5 bases each). Input material: CD4+ T cells sorted from blood. This clonotype originated in a woman between 18 and 30 years old in good health. The CDR3 loop is CARGGTANTGELFF. In DNA, the CDR3 is TGTGCCAGGGGTGGGACGGCGAACACCGGGGAGCTGTTTTTT.